This T cell receptor (beta chain) originates from a study of technical replicates of blood from a few donors. The repertoire was sequenced with immunoSEQ multiplex PCR; TCRdb's copy has only in-frame clones and lacks some. The table shows tens of thousands of clones, with around 97% occurring only once. The CDR3 runs to 16 residues. V lost 3 bases and J lost 7; bases outside the gene matches: 11. Germline values: CDR1 LNHDA, CDR2 SQIVND (reference sequence). Sequencing was done on a sample of T cells isolated from PBMCs. V and J are TRBV19 and TRBJ2-2; 7 bases match TRBD2. This receptor was obtained from a human donor in good health. The CDR3 loop is CASSIGASGVGGELFF. The CDR3 nucleotides read TGTGCCAGTAGTATCGGGGCTAGCGGAGTCGGCGGGGAGCTGTTTTTT.